These 18 T cell receptor beta chains were all obtained from the same sample, sequenced in a study of T cells after posttransplantation cyclophosphamide. The repertoire was sequenced with immunoSEQ multiplex PCR; TCRdb's copy has only in-frame clones and lacks some. Of about 11,000 clones listed, 85% to 95% are singletons. Sequencing was carried out using naive CD8+ T cells sorted from PBMCs. The source is a man aged 25 to 40 in good health and a related stem cell transplant donor.

This clone was picked up one time. The chain recombines TRBV25-1 with TRBJ2-1; 7 bases match TRBD1. V was pared by 0 bases and J by 4 bases, with 9 bases of the junction left unmatched. CDR1 MGHDK and CDR2 SYGVNS come from the germline V gene. This CDR3 spans 17 amino acids. For the CDR3, the DNA is TGTGCCAGCAGTGAATATCCCGACAGGGAATATTACAATGAGCAGTTCTTC. This sequence encodes CASSEYPDREYYNEQFF.

This chain joins TRBV5-1 and TRBJ2-1; 10 bases agree with TRBD2. The germline V gene encodes CDR1 SGHRS and CDR2 YFSETQ. This CDR3 is built from 15 residues. Losses at the gene ends were 4 bases for V and 6 bases for J; bases not matched to a gene: 7. CDR3 sequence (DNA): TGCGCCAGCAGCCCCTCTAGCGGGGGTTTCAATGAGCAGTTCTTC. This sequence encodes CASSPSSGGFNEQFF.

This clone came up once. The chain recombines TRBV5-6 with TRBJ1-2; 7 bases match TRBD1. The CDR3 contains 15 residues. Germline lookup yields CDR1 SGHDT and CDR2 YYEEEE. V lost 3 bases to trimming and J lost 5 bases; unmatched junction nucleotides: 10. This CDR3 reads CASSWETGMIYGYTF. CDR3 coding DNA: TGTGCCAGCAGCTGGGAGACAGGGATGATATATGGCTACACCTTC.

The V call is TRBV5-6, the J call TRBJ2-3; 9 bases line up with TRBD2. The CDR3 is made up of 14 amino acids. V trimming: 2 bases; J trimming: 5 bases; junction bases outside the gene matches: 3. The germline gives CDR1 SGHDT, CDR2 YYEEEE. This chain's CDR3 is CASSFIAGEDTQYF. The CDR3 DNA sequence: TGTGCCAGCAGCTTTATAGCGGGGGAAGATACGCAGTATTTT.

The chain links TRBV15 to TRBJ1-6; D remains ambiguous. The CDR3 runs to 17 residues. V was pared by 4 bases and J by 0 bases, with 13 bases between. Germline V CDR1 and CDR2: LNHNV, YYDKDF (reference sequence). CDR3 in amino acids: CATSTGLQSSYNSPLHF. The CDR3 nucleotides are TGTGCCACCAGCACCGGACTTCAGAGCTCCTATAATTCACCCCTCCACTTT.

This rearrangement joins TRBV7-9 to TRBJ2-6; 11 nucleotides match TRBD1. Trimming removed 4 bases from V and 3 bases from J; junction bases left unmatched: 8. CDR1 and CDR2 from the germline V gene are SEHNR and FQNEAQ (reference sequence). This CDR3 region has 18 residues. CDR3 sequence: CASSSFGQGANGANVLTF. The DNA for the CDR3 is TGTGCCAGCAGCTCATTTGGACAGGGGGCAAATGGGGCCAACGTCCTGACTTTC.

This sequence joins TRBV7-9 and TRBJ1-2; 9 nucleotides align to TRBD1. V shed 5 bases and J 7 bases; nucleotides not matched to a gene: 5. CDR1 is SEHNR and CDR2 is FQNEAQ in the germline V gene (reference sequence). The CDR3 is 13 amino acids. The CDR3 DNA follows: TGTGCCAGCAGCGGAGGGGACAGGGCTGGCTACACCTTC. Its translation is CASSGGDRAGYTF. The full variable domain, completed using reference TRBV7-9 and TRBJ1-2, is DTGVSQNPRHKITKRGQNVTFRCDPISEHNRLYWYRQTLGQGPEFLTYFQNEAQLEKSRLLSDRFSAERPKGSFSTLEIQRTEQGDSAMYLCASSGGDRAGYTFGSGTRLTVV.

The chain couples TRBV5-4 to TRBJ2-7; 9 bases match TRBD2. The germline gives CDR1 SGHNT, CDR2 YYREEE (reference sequence). V lost 0 bases and J lost 2; bases outside the gene matches: 3. The CDR3 is 15 residues long. The CDR3 sequence: CASSLAGLAPYEQYF. For the CDR3, the DNA is TGTGCCAGCAGCTTGGCGGGACTAGCCCCCTACGAGCAGTACTTC.

The CDR3 region has the DNA TGCGCCAGCAGCCAAGATTCGACATTTCGGGAGGAGCCCCAGCATTTT. Protein product: CASSQDSTFREEPQHF. The chain employs TRBV4-1 and TRBJ1-5; D unresolved. The germline V gene encodes CDR1 MGHRA and CDR2 YSYEKL. Trimming took 0 bases from V and 8 from J, leaving 17 bases between them. This CDR3 has 16 amino acids.

This chain uses TRBV11-2 with TRBJ2-3; 9 positions agree with TRBD2. Germline CDR1 reads SGHAT; CDR2 reads FQNNGV. V dropped 3 bases and J dropped 0; count of bases not matched to a gene: 1. The CDR3 is 15 residues long. CDR3 sequence reads: CASSLAGGSTDTQYF. For the CDR3, the DNA is TGTGCCAGCAGCTTGGCGGGGGGGAGCACAGATACGCAGTATTTT.

The rearrangement uses TRBV6-1 and TRBJ2-7; D gene unclear. The CDR3 is made up of 13 amino acids. Germline V gives CDR1 MNHNS, CDR2 SASEGT. Trimming took 4 bases from V and 3 from J, leaving 10 bases between them. The DNA of the CDR3 is TGTGCCAGCAGTGTTGAGAGTTTCTACGAGCAGTACTTC. Translated: CASSVESFYEQYF.

This clone was counted a single time. This sequence joins TRBV4-1 and TRBJ2-5, with 15 bases identical to TRBD2. The CDR3 runs 17 residues. V gave up 6 bases and J gave up 2 bases; unmatched junction bases: 7. CDR1 and CDR2 from the germline V gene are MGHRA and YSYEKL. In DNA, the CDR3 is TGCGCCAGCAGTCCCGGGACTAGCGGGGGGATTCAAGAGACCCAGTACTTC. Translation: CASSPGTSGGIQETQYF.

This clone was counted between two and nine times. The genes are TRBV6-6 and TRBJ2-1; D ambiguous. CDR3 length: 12 amino acids. Germline V gene sequence: CDR1 MNHNY, CDR2 SVGAGI (reference sequence). Between the trimmed V and J ends, which lost 4 bases and 9 bases, there was a span of 10 bases. This CDR3 is CASSSLSIEQFF. CDR3 sequence (DNA): TGTGCCAGCAGTTCCCTTAGCATTGAGCAGTTCTTC.

The V and J genes are TRBV5-1 and TRBJ2-5; D possibly corresponds to TRBD2 (7 bases). V shed 4 bases and J shed 0 bases, with 19 bases lying between them. The CDR3 loop spans 17 amino acids. From germline, CDR1 is SGHRS and CDR2 YFSETQ. CDR3 in DNA: TGCGCCAGCAGCCTTGAGGCGGGGGCCGAGTACCAAGAGACCCAGTACTTC. Amino acids: CASSLEAGAEYQETQYF.

The chain joins TRBV6-1 to TRBJ2-5; D is possibly TRBD2 (7 bases). Trimming pared 10 bases from V and 5 bases from J, leaving 17 bases between. This CDR3 comprises 13 residues. The germline V gene encodes CDR1 MNHNS and CDR2 SASEGT. In nucleotides, the CDR3 is TGTGCCAACAGGGAGGGAAGTACGGAGACCCAGTACTTC. It yields the protein CANREGSTETQYF.

V is TRBV7-2 and J is TRBJ2-3, with D perhaps matching TRBD2 (5 bases). The CDR3 extends over 13 amino acids. Germline V lookup: CDR1 SGHTA, CDR2 FQGNSA. V lost 10 bases to trimming and J lost 5 bases, with 16 bases between them. The CDR3 DNA sequence: TGTGCCATCCCGGGAACTAGGCGAGATACGCAGTATTTT. Its translation: CAIPGTRRDTQYF. Full variable domain (missing parts from reference TRBV7-2 and TRBJ2-3): GAGVSQSPSNKVTEKGKDVELRCDPISGHTALYWYRQSLGQGLEFLIYFQGNSAPDKSGLPSDRFSAERTGGSVSTLTIQRTQQEDSAVYLCAIPGTRRDTQYFGPGTRLTVL.

The rearrangement joins TRBV9 to TRBJ1-4, with a tentative D call TRBD1 (5 bases). This CDR3 comprises 12 residues. Germline assignment: CDR1 SGDLS and CDR2 YYNGEE. The V gene lost 4 bases and the J gene lost 13 bases, with 14 bases spanning the gap. CDR3 sequence reads: CASSPSWGVLFF. DNA for the CDR3: TGTGCCAGCAGCCCTTCTTGGGGGGTACTGTTTTTT.

The chain joins TRBV19 to TRBJ1-1; no reliable D call. Germline CDR1 is LNHDA and CDR2 is SQIVND (reference sequence). The CDR3 totals 14 residues. Trimming left V 0 bases short and J 0 bases short, with 5 bases between. The CDR3 bases are TGTGCCAGTAGTATAGACAGGATGAACACTGAAGCTTTCTTT. It specifies CASSIDRMNTEAFF.